The present TCR beta chain was sequenced within a study of CD8 T cells in Susac syndrome. Negative isolation yielded CD8+ and CD4+ T cells; FACS enriched TEMRA cells. Findings of the study overall: Clonal expansion was absent from the CD4+ T cell repertoires in Susac syndrome.

Germline CDR1 and CDR2: SQVTM and ANQGSEA. Trimming left V 2 bases short and J 3 bases short, with 5 bases between. The CDR3 sequence is 12 residues long. Reverse transcription used about 0.45 to 1 ug RNA and random hexamers. Via MiXCR, TCRdb re-called the immunoSEQ multiplex PCR reads, giving one row per CDR3 protein. Counted here are around 150,000 distinct CDR3 sequences, roughly 94% occurring once; the ten biggest clones make up 0.14%. As regards this clonotype: The target antigen is unknown.

The chain couples TRBV29-1 to TRBJ2-1; D is uncertain. The receptor was isolated from a human donor with Susac syndrome. Sequencing input: CD4+ T cells from PBMCs. This chain's CDR3 is CSVEQFYNEQFF. The CDR3 DNA is TGCAGCGTTGAACAATTCTACAATGAGCAGTTCTTC.